The 29 T cell receptor beta chains below all came from one sample that was sequenced in a study of shared clonotypes between healthy human individuals. Some clones are missing from TCRdb's copy, which holds only in-frame ones; the method was immunoSEQ multiplex PCR. The sample has some 2.1 million clones, roughly 95% seen once. Naive CD8 cells lacked CD45RO and underwent positive selection for CCR7, leaving out terminally differentiated effector memory CD45RA+ cells. The material sequenced was naive CD8+ T cells from PBMCs. The receptors were sampled from a man aged 18-30 years in good health. Some clones in this sample may be carry-over from other donors' samples.

This chain joins TRBV29-1 and TRBJ2-1; 7 positions match TRBD1. J was trimmed by 3 bases and V by 4 bases; bases with no gene match: 6. CDR1 SQVTM and CDR2 ANQGSEA come from the germline V gene. The CDR3 spans 14 residues. The CDR3 DNA reads TGCAGCGTTGGTCTCGGGACAGACTACAATGAGCAGTTCTTC. Amino acids: CSVGLGTDYNEQFF.

The chain combines TRBV10-2 with TRBJ2-7, with unresolved D. Germline CDR1 and CDR2: WSHSY and SAAADI. The CDR3 has 15 residues. The V gene lost 3 bases and the J gene lost 3 bases, with 15 bases spanning the gap. CDR3 in amino acids: CASSEDLPTLYEQYF. As DNA, the CDR3 is TGCGCCAGCAGTGAAGATTTGCCTACCCTCTACGAGCAGTACTTC.

The chain carries TRBV16 and TRBJ1-4; D uncertain. Trimming shortened V by 4 bases and J by 3 bases, and 9 bases separated the two germline ends. CDR3 size: 14 residues. Per germline, CDR1 KGHSY and CDR2 FQNENV. CDR3: CASSLPGANEKLFF. Here the CDR3 DNA reads TGTGCCAGCAGCCTCCCCGGGGCTAATGAAAAACTGTTTTTT.

This clone showed up just once. At one end, the junction sequence differs from germline, possibly due to a read error. This chain links TRBV27 with TRBJ1-1; 11 bases match TRBD1. There are 16 residues in the CDR3. Germline CDR1 is MNHEY and CDR2 is SMNVEV (reference sequence). The chain's CDR3 is CASSGGPGQGDPEAFF. The CDR3 DNA reads TGTGCCAGCAGTGGAGGACCGGGACAGGGGGATCCTGAGGCTTTCTTT.

The rearrangement links TRBV10-1 to TRBJ2-7, with 10 nucleotides matching TRBD2. The CDR3 extends over 13 amino acids. V shed 8 bases, J shed 6 bases, and the junction held 7 bases outside the gene matches. CDR1 WNHNN and CDR2 SYGVQD come from the germline V gene (reference sequence). The CDR3 spells CASDASGSSEQYF. The DNA of the CDR3 is TGCGCCAGCGACGCTAGCGGGAGCTCCGAGCAGTACTTC.

This clone came up once. The chain has TRBV2 and TRBJ2-7, with D hard to call. The CDR3 has 14 residues. Germline V gene sequence: CDR1 SNHLY, CDR2 FYNNEI. V was trimmed by 1 base and J by 4 bases, leaving 11 bases between them. This CDR3 is CASSEGSGPYEQYF. The CDR3 DNA reads TGTGCCAGCAGTGAAGGTTCGGGTCCTTACGAGCAGTACTTC.

This chain uses TRBV5-1 with TRBJ2-6, with D perhaps being TRBD1 or TRBD2 (5 bases each). Trimming took off 0 bases at V and 0 bases at J, with 10 bases between the two ends. CDR3 length: 17 amino acids. The germline CDR1 and CDR2 sequences are SGHRS and YFSETQ. CDR3 DNA: TGCGCCAGCAGCTTGGGGGGACGTCACTCTGGGGCCAACGTCCTGACTTTC. It is translated as CASSLGGRHSGANVLTF.

The chain carries TRBV11-1 and TRBJ1-5, with unresolved D. V gave up 5 bases and J gave up 1 base, with 9 bases separating them. The length of the CDR3 is 14 residues. In germline, CDR1 is SGHAT, CDR2 FQDESV (reference sequence). The CDR3 DNA reads as TGTGCCAGCAGCCACGGACCAAGCAATCAGCCCCAGCATTTT. Residues: CASSHGPSNQPQHF. The full variable domain, in which reference TRBV11-1 and TRBJ1-5 provide the parts outside the CDR3, is EAEVAQSPRYKITEKSQAVAFWCDPISGHATLYWYRQILGQGPELLVQFQDESVVDDSQLPKDRFSAERLKGVDSTLKIQPAELGDSAMYLCASSHGPSNQPQHFGDGTRLSIL.

This clone appeared once. This chain connects TRBV5-1 to TRBJ2-3; 8 bases fit TRBD1. CDR3 length: 15 residues. The V gene end was trimmed by 4 bases and the J gene end by 3 bases; junction bases not matched to a gene: 7. Germline loops: CDR1 SGHRS, CDR2 YFSETQ. The CDR3 sequence is CASSPTDRATDTQYF. CDR3 bases: TGCGCCAGCAGCCCCACGGACAGGGCGACAGATACGCAGTATTTT.

The chain has TRBV30 and TRBJ2-7, with D possibly being TRBD2 (6 bases). CDR1 and CDR2 from the germline V gene are GTSNPN and SVGIG (reference sequence). This CDR3 region has 14 residues. The germline V and J ends were trimmed by 3 bases and 0 bases, with 12 bases remaining between them. CDR3 in amino acids: CAWSADYPSYEQYF. In DNA form, the CDR3 reads TGTGCCTGGAGCGCGGACTATCCCTCCTACGAGCAGTACTTC.

As to this clone: Germline is not matched at one junction end, which may reflect a read error. The CDR3 region has the DNA TGTGCCATCAGTGAGTCGGGACTCAGCAATCAGCCCCAGCATTTT. Translation: CAISESGLSNQPQHF. The rearrangement joins TRBV6-1 to TRBJ1-5; D might be TRBD1 (5 bases). This CDR3 region has 15 residues. Germline loops: CDR1 MNHNS, CDR2 SASEGT.

CDR3 DNA: TGTGCCAGCAGCTCAACTAGCCTAAGCGCCGGGGAGCTGTTTTTT. It translates to CASSSTSLSAGELFF. The V gene is TRBV11-3, the J gene TRBJ2-2; possibly TRBD2 for D (6 bases). Germline CDR1 reads SGHNT; CDR2 reads YENEEA. CDR3 length equals 15 residues. Trimming cost V 4 bases and J 6 bases, with 15 bases left between them. Full variable domain (missing parts from reference TRBV11-3 and TRBJ2-2): EAGVVQSPRYKIIEKKQPVAFWCNPISGHNTLYWYLQNLGQGPELLIRYENEEAVDDSQLPKDRFSAERLKGVDSTLKIQPAELGDSAVYLCASSSTSLSAGELFFGEGSRLTVL.

The chain links TRBV7-9 to TRBJ1-3; 7 bases agree with TRBD1. The CDR3 has 14 amino acids. V shed 5 bases and J 3 bases; nucleotides not matched to a gene: 4. The germline gives CDR1 SEHNR, CDR2 FQNEAQ (reference sequence). For the CDR3, the DNA is TGTGCCAGCAGCGCCACAGGGGTTGGAAACACCATATATTTT. It translates to CASSATGVGNTIYF.

CDR3 DNA sequence: TGTGCCAGCAGTGGAGGGGGAGCCTATGGCTACACCTTC. Protein product: CASSGGGAYGYTF. The V call is TRBV2, the J call TRBJ1-2, with a weak D call TRBD1 (6 bases). Germline V CDR1 and CDR2: SNHLY, FYNNEI. CDR3 length: 13 amino acids. V was pared by 4 bases and J by 4 bases, with 10 bases between. Looking up the rest from reference TRBV2 and TRBJ1-2 gives the full variable domain: EPEVTQTPSHQVTQMGQEVILRCVPISNHLYFYWYRQILGQKVEFLVSFYNNEISEKSEIFDDQFSVERPDGSNFTLKIRSTKLEDSAMYFCASSGGGAYGYTFGSGTRLTVV.

This chain uses TRBV9 with TRBJ2-7; TRBD2 agrees at 11 bases. Per the germline V gene, CDR1 is SGDLS and CDR2 is YYNGEE. The CDR3 is 16 amino acids. J was trimmed by 1 base and V by 3 bases; bases with no gene match: 6. The CDR3 protein is CASSEGLAEESYEQYF. As DNA, the CDR3 is TGTGCCAGCAGCGAGGGACTAGCGGAGGAGTCCTACGAGCAGTACTTC. The complete variable domain, with remaining parts taken from reference TRBV9 and TRBJ2-7, reads DSGVTQTPKHLITATGQRVTLRCSPRSGDLSVYWYQQSLDQGLQFLIQYYNGEERAKGNILERFSAQQFPDLHSELNLSSLELGDSALYFCASSEGLAEESYEQYFGPGTRLTVT.

The J gene is TRBJ2-1, the V gene TRBV7-9; 7 bases align to TRBD2. The germline V gene has CDR1 SEHNR and CDR2 FQNEAQ (reference sequence). J was trimmed by 9 bases and V by 11 bases; bases with no gene match: 16. The CDR3 length is 14 residues. CDR3 residues: CADQSGVPSGEQFF. CDR3 DNA sequence: TGTGCCGACCAAAGCGGGGTACCCTCCGGTGAGCAGTTCTTC. Full variable domain (rest looked up from reference TRBV7-9 and TRBJ2-1): DTGVSQNPRHKITKRGQNVTFRCDPISEHNRLYWYRQTLGQGPEFLTYFQNEAQLEKSRLLSDRFSAERPKGSFSTLEIQRTEQGDSAMYLCADQSGVPSGEQFFGPGTRLTVL.

This clone is a singleton in its sample. V gene TRBV11-2 combines with J gene TRBJ2-3; D remains unclear. CDR1 and CDR2 from the germline V gene are SGHAT and FQNNGV. The CDR3 extends over 15 amino acids. The V gene lost 5 bases and the J gene lost 6 bases, with 18 bases spanning the gap. The CDR3 nucleotides read TGTGCCAGCAGCCCTAGGCCGGTAACCGGCGATACGCAGTATTTT. It translates to CASSPRPVTGDTQYF.

The CDR3 DNA reads as TGCGCCAGCCGACCTTCACGGACGGAGAACACTGAAGCTTTCTTT. It is translated as CASRPSRTENTEAFF. The chain recombines TRBV4-3 with TRBJ1-1; no firm D call. Trimming took 8 bases from V and 1 from J, leaving 17 bases between them. The CDR3 sequence is 15 residues long. The germline V gene encodes CDR1 LGHNA and CDR2 YSLEER.

J is TRBJ2-7 and V is TRBV9; TRBD2 matches 9 bases. The CDR3 has 16 amino acids. Germline CDR1 SGDLS, CDR2 YYNGEE. The J segment lost 5 bases and the V segment lost 0 bases, leaving 9 bases of the junction unmatched. The CDR3 region has the DNA TGTGCCAGCAGCGTAGGAGGCGGACTAGCGTTTCACGAGCAGTACTTC. Its protein is CASSVGGGLAFHEQYF.

The chain is built from TRBV28 and TRBJ2-1, with 7 positions matching TRBD2. CDR3 length: 16 amino acids. Germline CDR1 and CDR2: MDHEN and SYDVKM. Trimming at V came to 5 bases and at J to 3 bases, leaving 10 bases not matched to a gene. CDR3 region: CASSGAGRDFYNEQFF. CDR3 nucleotides: TGTGCCAGCAGTGGAGCGGGGAGGGATTTCTACAATGAGCAGTTCTTC.

The chain joins TRBV29-1 to TRBJ2-7, with D hard to call. The germline V gene encodes CDR1 SQVTM and CDR2 ANQGSEA. The CDR3 loop spans 14 amino acids. V shed 6 bases and J shed 3 bases, with 18 bases lying between them. The CDR3 DNA reads as TGCAGCGTCGGCCCCGACTCCAGTTACTACGAGCAGTACTTC. It is translated as CSVGPDSSYYEQYF.

This clone was observed once. This chain joins TRBV7-9 and TRBJ2-3; a possible D gene is TRBD2 (5 bases). V gave up 2 bases and J gave up 4 bases, with 19 bases separating them. The CDR3 contains 17 residues. Germline V gives CDR1 SEHNR, CDR2 FQNEAQ (reference sequence). CDR3 coding DNA: TGTGCCAGCAGCTTAACCCAACTACTAGTTATAGCAGATACGCAGTATTTT. Translated, it gives CASSLTQLLVIADTQYF. Full variable domain (outside the CDR3, taken from reference TRBV7-9 and TRBJ2-3): DTGVSQNPRHKITKRGQNVTFRCDPISEHNRLYWYRQTLGQGPEFLTYFQNEAQLEKSRLLSDRFSAERPKGSFSTLEIQRTEQGDSAMYLCASSLTQLLVIADTQYFGPGTRLTVL.

The V call is TRBV11-2, the J call TRBJ2-1; 13 bases align to TRBD2. From germline, CDR1 is SGHAT and CDR2 FQNNGV. J was trimmed by 5 bases and V by 2 bases; bases with no gene match: 3. The CDR3 loop spans 16 amino acids. CDR3 nucleotide sequence: TGTGCCAGCAGCTTAAAAGGACTAGCGGGAGACAATGAGCAGTTCTTC. Its protein product is CASSLKGLAGDNEQFF.

The gene calls are TRBV27 and TRBJ2-7; 11 bases line up with TRBD2. Germline CDR1 and CDR2: MNHEY and SMNVEV (reference sequence). V lost 0 bases and J lost 6; bases outside the gene matches: 4. The length of the CDR3 is 15 residues. CDR3 sequence: CASSLSRGLAVEQYF. The CDR3 nucleotides read TGTGCCAGCAGTTTATCGAGGGGACTAGCGGTCGAGCAGTACTTC.

CDR3 DNA: TGTGCCGGGTCTAGTGTATGGGGAGCGACAGATACGCAGTATTTT. Translated: CAGSSVWGATDTQYF. The chain combines TRBV7-9 with TRBJ2-3; weak D call: TRBD2 (5 bases). The CDR3 extends over 15 amino acids. CDR1 is SEHNR and CDR2 is FQNEAQ in the germline V gene (reference sequence). Trimming removed 11 bases at V and 3 bases at J, with 21 bases between.

About this clone: The same CDR3 can be traced to other DNA sequences in this sample. The V and J genes are TRBV7-2 and TRBJ2-7; D possibly corresponds to TRBD1 (5 bases). Trimming took 1 base from V and 3 from J, leaving 7 bases between them. The CDR3 has 13 amino acids. From germline, CDR1 is SGHTA and CDR2 FQGNSA. For the CDR3, the DNA is TGTGCCAGCAGCTTAGGACAGTTCTACGAGCAGTACTTC. Translation gives CASSLGQFYEQYF.

The rearrangement links TRBV9 to TRBJ2-7, with a weak D call TRBD2 (5 bases). V lost 7 bases, J lost 5 bases, and 13 bases lay in between. This CDR3 is 12 amino acids long. Germline CDR1 and CDR2: SGDLS and YYNGEE. The CDR3 loop is CASASGDDEQYF. The CDR3, as DNA: TGTGCCAGCGCCAGCGGTGACGACGAGCAGTACTTC.

V is TRBV4-1 and J is TRBJ1-3; 7 nucleotides line up with TRBD1. With V trimmed by 2 bases and J by 0 bases, 19 bases remained unmatched. This CDR3 spans 21 amino acids. In germline, CDR1 is MGHRA, CDR2 YSYEKL. For the CDR3, the DNA is TGCGCCAGCAGCCAAATAACACAGGGGATCGGGCAGCCATACTCTGGAAACACCATATATTTT. Translating it yields CASSQITQGIGQPYSGNTIYF.

This chain links TRBV6-5 with TRBJ1-3, with 10 bases aligning to TRBD1. The V gene's germline CDR1 is MNHEY and CDR2 SVGAGI. V gave up 6 bases and J gave up 3 bases; unmatched junction bases: 5. CDR3 length: 15 residues. The CDR3 loop is CASRSTGGYGNTIYF. The CDR3, as DNA: TGTGCCAGCAGATCGACAGGGGGCTATGGAAACACCATATATTTT.